This T cell receptor beta chain was sequenced during a study of OX40 agonist ivuxolimab in advanced cancers. Broadly, across the study: Ivuxolimab was a fully human IgG2 agonistic monoclonal antibody targeting the costimulatory receptor OX40 (CD134). Intravenous ivuxolimab was administered to patients every 2 weeks at six dose levels: 0.01, 0.1, 0.3, 1.5, 3 and 10 mg/kg. Of the approximately 54 patients in dose escalation, around 20 had hepatocellular carcinoma, some 15 had melanoma, 9 had renal cell carcinoma and 9 had head and neck cancer. The dose-escalation cohort was roughly 87% male with a mean age of about 54 years, ranging from roughly 20 to 80. Prior anti-PD-1, anti-PD-L1 or anti-CTLA-4 therapy was permitted, and 40% of dose-escalation patients had received checkpoint inhibitors. Partial responses occurred in three dose-escalation patients, of whom one had hepatocellular carcinoma and two had cutaneous melanoma. The purpose of peripheral TCRbeta sequencing was to test whether ivuxolimab changed TCR sequence diversity and led to clonal T-cell expansion. The monotherapy dose-escalation portion (N = 52 patients) of the phase I ivuxolimab trial is reported in the paper.

Genomic DNA was isolated from the sorted cells so that the TCRbeta CDR3 region could be sequenced. The immunoSEQ Assay was used to sequence the TCRbeta CDR3 regions. Drawn from immuneACCESS, this table holds only the in-frame rearrangements with V and J called that TCRdb kept. Clones are partly lost; checked studies trace under half to an unresolved V gene and leave the rest unexplained. A total of roughly 79,000 clones appear in this sample, around 83% of them only once. The top ten clones comprise roughly 16% of the sample. Measured from the cysteine to the phenylalanine, the CDR3 is 12 residues long. Only CDR3 DNA is held: 36 bases, read in frame from base 1. The CDR1 and CDR2 encoded by the germline V gene (reference sequence) are LNHDA and SQIVND. V loses 3 bases, J loses 8 bases, and the germline ends lie 10 bases apart. As for this clone: No cognate antigen has been identified for it. No base qualities exist here, and no much larger clone lies one base off it.

General study outcomes and caveats: Partial responders in the 0.1-3.0 mg/kg groups had among the lowest normalized peripheral clonal expansion, especially among CD8+ T cells. Clonal expansion of both CD4+ and CD8+ blood T cells was observed from baseline to week 6 at doses 0.1 to 3.0 mg/kg. After ivuxolimab, CD8+ T cells had more expanded clones than CD4+ T cells on average. Low levels of normalized T-cell clonal expansion were also seen in some patients who did not respond. The antigen specificity of the clonally expanded peripheral T cells was not determined.

The trial excluded patients who had a history of autoimmune disease or who were on systemic immunosuppression. Peripheral blood for TCR sequencing was collected from all dose cohorts at baseline, on cycle 4 day 1, and on cycle 7 day 1. The samples were taken from a phase I, first-in-human, multicenter, open-label dose-escalation trial of ivuxolimab. Adults with locally advanced or metastatic melanoma, renal cell, hepatocellular, or head and neck squamous cell carcinoma were enrolled in the trial. Before TCR sequencing, CD4+ T cells and CD8+ T cells were sorted from peripheral blood as separate populations.

The material was CD4+ or CD8+ T cells sorted from blood, obtained in a trial of the OX40 agonist ivuxolimab. The sequence was obtained from an adult with an advanced solid tumor such as melanoma, head and neck, liver or kidney cancer. The rearrangement combines TRBV19 with TRBJ1-2; TRBD1 is a possible D gene, resting on 5 matching bases. At the DNA level, the sequence is TGTGCCAGTAGTATCACAGGTTACGGCTACACCTTC. It encodes CASSITGYGYTF. The full variable domain, completed from the reference TRBV19 and TRBJ1-2 proteins outside the CDR3, reads DGGITQSPKYLFRKEGQNVTLSCEQNLNHDAMYWYRQDPGQGLRLIYYSQIVNDFQKGDIAEGYSVSREKKESFPLTVTSAQKNPTAFYLCASSITGYGYTFGSGTRLTVV.